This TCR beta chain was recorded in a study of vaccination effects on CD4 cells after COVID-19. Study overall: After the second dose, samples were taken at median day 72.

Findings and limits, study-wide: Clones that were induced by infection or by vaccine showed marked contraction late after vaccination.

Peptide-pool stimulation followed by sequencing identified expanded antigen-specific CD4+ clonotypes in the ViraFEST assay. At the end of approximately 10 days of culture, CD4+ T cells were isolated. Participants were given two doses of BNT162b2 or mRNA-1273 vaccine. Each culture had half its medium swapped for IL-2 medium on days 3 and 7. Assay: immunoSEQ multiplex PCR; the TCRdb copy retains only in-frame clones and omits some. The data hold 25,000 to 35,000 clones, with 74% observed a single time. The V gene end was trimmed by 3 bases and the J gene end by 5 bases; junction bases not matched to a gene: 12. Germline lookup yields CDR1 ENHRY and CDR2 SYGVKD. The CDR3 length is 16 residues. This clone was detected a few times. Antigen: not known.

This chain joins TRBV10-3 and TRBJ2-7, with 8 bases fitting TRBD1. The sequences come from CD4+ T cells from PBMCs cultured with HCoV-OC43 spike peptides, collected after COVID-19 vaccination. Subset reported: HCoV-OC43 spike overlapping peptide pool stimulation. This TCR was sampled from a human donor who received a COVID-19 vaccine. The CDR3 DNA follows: TGTGCCATCAGTGACCCGAGGACAGGGTCCGTCCACGAGCAGTACTTC. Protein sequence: CAISDPRTGSVHEQYF.